The 16 T cell receptor beta chains below come from one sample, sequenced in a study of HIV-infected patients and healthy controls (dated by TCRdb to the mid-2010s). To prepare the library, 5' RACE was applied. Data came from an Illumina MiSeq. Reverse transcription of 400 to 600 ng RNA was performed with SuperScript III using primers directed against the alpha and beta constant regions. Separate libraries for the alpha and beta chains were generated through chain-specific third strand synthesis that incorporated multiplexing indices. In-frame beta chains were kept once TCRdb had trimmed the public reads at Q25 with fastp and called clones with MiXCR. CDR3 protein duplicates are merged, each entry listing the most common genes and DNA. This sample is represented by 18,000 or so distinct CDR3 sequences; under 9% of them were singletons. The top ten hold 20% to 25% of the sample. Follow-up blood was drawn from HIV-infected patients roughly three months, about 14 weeks, after the initiation of antiretroviral therapy. Whole blood was used without fractionating the cells, so the repertoire represented all peripheral T cells without sorting.

The material was blood, obtained during antiretroviral therapy. These receptors were obtained from an adult with HIV infection.

This clonotype was recorded many times. The rearrangement uses TRBV11-2 and TRBJ1-3; D is perhaps TRBD1 (6 bases). The CDR3 has 17 residues. V lost 1 base and J 2 bases, leaving 15 bases between the germline ends. Germline V gene data show CDR1 as SGHAT and CDR2 as FQNNGV. This CDR3 is CASSLADRLYTGNTIYF. CDR3 coding DNA: TGTGCCAGCAGCTTAGCCGACAGGCTGTACACTGGAAACACCATATATTTT. Supplemented by reference TRBV11-2 and TRBJ1-3, the full variable domain reads EAGVAQSPRYKIIEKRQSVAFWCNPISGHATLYWYQQILGQGPKLLIQFQNNGVVDDSQLPKDRFSAERLKGVDSTLKIQPAKLEDSAVYLCASSLADRLYTGNTIYFGEGSWLTVV.

There are a few counts of this clonotype. The chain combines TRBV11-2 with TRBJ2-5; the match to TRBD1 covers 7 bases. Germline loops: CDR1 SGHAT, CDR2 FQNNGV. This CDR3 is 14 amino acids long. The V segment lost 6 bases and the J segment 1 base; nucleotides outside the gene matches: 5. Written as DNA, the CDR3 is TGTGCCAGCAGTTGGGGACAGATCCAAGAGACCCAGTACTTC. Its translation: CASSWGQIQETQYF.

In this sample, this clonotype turned up many times. The chain employs TRBV3-1 and TRBJ2-7; D uncertain. In germline, CDR1 is LGHDT, CDR2 YNNKEL (reference sequence). The V gene lost 0 bases and the J gene lost 6 bases, with 9 bases spanning the gap. The CDR3 covers 13 residues. The CDR3 sequence: CASSQDPVPEQYF. CDR3 in DNA: TGTGCCAGCAGCCAAGATCCGGTCCCCGAGCAGTACTTC.

This clonotype was detected many times. J is TRBJ1-1 and V is TRBV5-4; D not certain. The V gene lost 0 bases and the J gene lost 3 bases, with 9 bases spanning the gap. Germline CDR1 is SGHNT and CDR2 is YYREEE (reference sequence). The CDR3 runs 14 residues. The CDR3 DNA sequence: TGTGCCAGCAGCTTGGCAGGAGCCTACACTGAAGCTTTCTTT. It translates to CASSLAGAYTEAFF.

Ten or more counts support this clonotype. The chain employs TRBV13 and TRBJ1-2, with D possibly TRBD1 on 5 matching bases. Trimming took 1 base from V and 6 from J, leaving 9 bases between them. The CDR3 is 13 residues long. Looked up from germline, CDR1 is PRHDT and CDR2 is FYEKMQ (reference sequence). CDR3 protein: CASSLAQGHGYTF. The CDR3 nucleotides read TGTGCCAGCAGCTTAGCGCAGGGTCATGGCTACACCTTC.

This clonotype came up many times. The rearrangement uses TRBV15 and TRBJ2-1; unclear D gene. Trimming removed 0 bases from V and 0 bases from J, with 6 bases in between. Germline V CDR1 and CDR2: LNHNV, YYDKDF (reference sequence). CDR3 length equals 15 residues. In DNA, the CDR3 is TGTGCCACCAGCAGAGATGTGGGCTCCTACAATGAGCAGTTCTTC. Translation gives CATSRDVGSYNEQFF.

The gene calls are TRBV14 and TRBJ2-1, with TRBD1 matching over 8 bases. V trimming: 5 bases; J trimming: 7 bases; junction bases outside the gene matches: 4. Germline CDR1 and CDR2: SGHDN and FVKESK. The CDR3 length is 13 residues. CDR3 residues: CASSKWDRNEQFF. The DNA of the CDR3 is TGTGCCAGCAGCAAATGGGACAGGAATGAGCAGTTCTTC.

In its sample, this clonotype was seen many times. One end of the junction is discordant with germline, which a read error may explain. The rearrangement links TRBV6-5 to TRBJ1-5; D possibly corresponds to TRBD1 (6 bases). Germline CDR1 reads MNHEY; CDR2 reads SVGAGI. This CDR3 region has 16 residues. The CDR3 spells CASSDSGVASNQPQHF. The CDR3, as DNA: TGTGCCAGCAGTGACTCAGGGGTGGCAAGCAATCAGCCCCAGCATTTT.

This clonotype was seen repeatedly, ten times or more. The chain employs TRBV30 and TRBJ2-1, with D unclear. This CDR3 contains 12 residues. Trimming took off 2 bases at V and 10 bases at J, with 12 bases between the two ends. Germline-derived CDR1 and CDR2 are GTSNPN and SVGIG (reference sequence). DNA for the CDR3: TGTGCCTGGAGTTATAAGATTCGAGAGCAGTTCTTC. Translation: CAWSYKIREQFF.

Ten or more counts support this clonotype. The chain employs TRBV19 and TRBJ2-1; D not resolved. Trimming took off 3 bases at V and 5 bases at J, with 14 bases between the two ends. Germline CDR1 LNHDA, CDR2 SQIVND (reference sequence). This CDR3 contains 15 residues. CDR3 in DNA: TGTGCCAGTAGTATCCCCCGAGCTGGGGACAATGAGCAGTTCTTC. Translated: CASSIPRAGDNEQFF.

This clonotype showed up just a few times. The chain uses TRBV19 and TRBJ2-7, with 12 bases fitting TRBD1. The CDR3 sequence is 13 residues long. Trimming removed 7 bases from V and 7 bases from J; junction bases left unmatched: 5. CDR1 LNHDA and CDR2 SQIVND come from the germline V gene (reference sequence). CDR3 DNA: TGTGCCAGTACCGGGACAGGGGGCCGGGAGCAGTACTTC. Amino acids: CASTGTGGREQYF.

The rearrangement joins TRBV6-5 to TRBJ2-3; weak D call: TRBD1 (5 bases). Trimming took 6 bases from V and 2 from J, leaving 15 bases between them. In germline, CDR1 is MNHEY, CDR2 SVGAGI. The CDR3 totals 15 residues. DNA for the CDR3: TGTGCCAGCAGCAGGACACCTTACTACACAGATACGCAGTATTTT. Translating gives CASSRTPYYTDTQYF.

This clonotype was detected ten times or more. The rearrangement uses TRBV7-8 and TRBJ2-7; 11 nucleotides align to TRBD2. Germline CDR1 SGHVS, CDR2 FQNEAQ. V trimming: 2 bases; J trimming: 6 bases; junction bases outside the gene matches: 3. This CDR3 is built from 14 residues. CDR3 coding DNA: TGTGCCAGCAGCTTACTAGCGGGAGGAATCGAGCAGTACTTC. Protein product: CASSLLAGGIEQYF. Full variable domain (rest looked up from reference TRBV7-8 and TRBJ2-7): GAGVSQSPRYKVAKRGQDVALRCDPISGHVSLFWYQQALGQGPEFLTYFQNEAQLDKSGLPSDRFFAERPEGSVSTLKIQRTQQEDSAVYLCASSLLAGGIEQYFGPGTRLTVT.

The sample holds many counts of this clonotype. The chain recombines TRBV28 with TRBJ2-3, with TRBD2 matching 9 bases. CDR3 length: 15 amino acids. The V segment lost 3 bases and the J segment 5 bases; nucleotides outside the gene matches: 6. The V gene's germline CDR1 is MDHEN and CDR2 SYDVKM. CDR3 region: CASSLAGGPGDTQYF. As DNA, the CDR3 is TGTGCCAGCAGTTTGGCGGGAGGGCCGGGAGATACGCAGTATTTT.

This clonotype was observed at least ten times. The rearrangement uses TRBV6-1 and TRBJ1-5, with a weak D call TRBD1 (6 bases). From germline, CDR1 is MNHNS and CDR2 SASEGT. V lost 2 bases and J lost 3, with 17 bases in between. This CDR3 has 17 amino acids. CDR3 residues: CASSELQGWGLNQPQHF. In DNA, the CDR3 is TGTGCCAGCAGTGAACTCCAGGGGTGGGGGCTCAATCAGCCCCAGCATTTT.

In this sample, this clonotype turned up many times. The chain combines TRBV20-1 with TRBJ2-7, with 10 bases matching TRBD2. The CDR3 runs 13 residues. Germline V gene data show CDR1 as DFQATT and CDR2 as SNEGSKA (reference sequence). This chain's CDR3 is CSASGGAGYEQYF. DNA for the CDR3: TGCAGCGCGAGCGGGGGGGCCGGTTACGAGCAGTACTTC.